These 26 T cell receptor beta chains were all obtained from the same sample, sequenced in a study of T-cell reconstitution after alpha-beta-depleted transplantation in children. Construction of the TCRbeta library involved unique molecular identifiers. TCRdb re-called the PCR reads with MiXCR, one entry per CDR3 protein. The sample shows 580,000 or so distinct CDR3 sequences, more than 20% of them seen only once. Sequenced here: PBMCs, mostly from graft donor cells, sampled 360 days after TCRalphabeta/CD19-depleted stem cell transplant. The receptors were sampled from a boy younger than two who had a stem cell transplant for acute myeloid leukemia, so the T cells may come from the graft donor.

CDR3 protein: CASSVGGRGPDTQYF. DNA of the CDR3: TGTGCCAGCAGCGTGGGGGGCCGGGGCCCAGATACGCAGTATTTT. The rearrangement joins TRBV9 to TRBJ2-3; TRBD1 or TRBD2 may be the D gene (6 bases each). The germline V gene encodes CDR1 SGDLS and CDR2 YYNGEE. V shed 2 bases and J shed 4 bases, with 14 bases lying between them. The CDR3 spans 15 residues.

V is TRBV27 and J is TRBJ2-7; the match to TRBD1 covers 10 bases. After removal of 4 bases from V and 5 bases from J, the junction contained 5 bases not matched to a gene. The length of the CDR3 is 14 residues. Germline V gene lookup returns CDR1 MNHEY and CDR2 SMNVEV (reference sequence). The CDR3 bases are TGTGCCAGCAGTTCGCGGGACAGGGGTCACGAGCAGTACTTC. Translation gives CASSSRDRGHEQYF.

This clonotype came up once. At one of its ends the junction is not consistent with the germline gene, which may arise from a read error. This chain joins TRBV7-9 and TRBJ2-1; D is unclear. The CDR3 sequence is 13 residues long. Germline V gives CDR1 SEHNR, CDR2 FQNEAQ (reference sequence). The CDR3 DNA reads as TGTGCCAGCAGCTTAGATAACTACAATGAGCAGATCTTC. It specifies CASSLDNYNEQIF. Variable domain in full (rest from reference TRBV7-9 and TRBJ2-1): DTGVSQNPRHKITKRGQNVTFRCDPISEHNRLYWYRQTLGQGPEFLTYFQNEAQLEKSRLLSDRFSAERPKGSFSTLEIQRTEQGDSAMYLCASSLDNYNEQIFGPGTRLTVL.

At least ten counts were recorded for this clonotype. This rearrangement joins TRBV12-3 or TRBV12-4 to TRBJ2-2; D might be TRBD2 (5 bases). V was shortened by 3 bases and J by 3 bases, with 11 bases between the two germline ends. The CDR3 is 15 amino acids. CDR3 protein: CASSLTGFHTGELFF. CDR3 sequence (DNA): TGTGCCAGCAGTTTGACGGGGTTTCACACCGGGGAGCTGTTTTTT.

V and J are TRBV6-5 and TRBJ1-5; D uncertain. The V end was cut by 2 bases, the J end by 4 bases, with 12 bases between. The CDR3 runs to 15 residues. Germline CDR1 MNHEY, CDR2 SVGAGI. For the CDR3, the DNA is TGTGCCAGCAGTTACGGTTCAGGTGGGAATCAGCCCCAGCATTTT. Translated: CASSYGSGGNQPQHF.

This clonotype was seen at least ten times. J is TRBJ2-1 and V is TRBV10-1; TRBD2 matches at 10 bases. The ends lost 3 bases at V and 7 bases at J; junction bases unmatched: 9. This CDR3 has 16 residues. Germline V CDR1 and CDR2: WNHNN, SYGVQD (reference sequence). CDR3 sequence (DNA): TGCGCCAGCAGTGAAGTCCAGCGGGGGGGTTCAAATGAGCAGTTCTTC. Amino acids: CASSEVQRGGSNEQFF.

This clonotype was seen a few times. The CDR3 region is CASRFGAEQFF. The CDR3 DNA reads TGTGCCAGTAGATTTGGAGCTGAGCAGTTCTTC. The V gene is TRBV19, the J gene TRBJ2-1; no clear D. The germline V gene encodes CDR1 LNHDA and CDR2 SQIVND (reference sequence). V was cut by 6 bases and J by 9 bases, with 9 bases left in between. The CDR3 has 11 amino acids.

J is TRBJ2-2 and V is TRBV18; 11 positions agree with TRBD1. The germline V gene has CDR1 KGHSH and CDR2 LQKENI. J gave up 5 bases and V 3 bases, and 5 bases lay outside the gene matches. The CDR3 extends over 16 amino acids. This CDR3 reads CASSPYGQGATGELFF. CDR3 bases: TGTGCCAGCTCACCGTACGGACAGGGGGCTACCGGGGAGCTGTTTTTT.

This CDR3 reads CASSLESAIEQFF. In DNA form, the CDR3 reads TGTGCCAGCAGTTTAGAGTCGGCAATTGAGCAGTTCTTC. The chain combines TRBV12-3 or TRBV12-4 with TRBJ2-1; no clear D gene. CDR3 length equals 13 residues. V gave up 1 base and J gave up 9 bases, with 10 bases separating them.

Ten or more counts support this clonotype. The chain links TRBV12-3 or TRBV12-4 to TRBJ1-1; no definite D call. V dropped 3 bases and J dropped 0 bases, with 8 bases sitting between them. CDR3 length equals 14 residues. This CDR3 reads CASSFNSLNTEAFF. Here the CDR3 DNA reads TGTGCCAGCAGTTTCAACAGCTTGAACACTGAAGCTTTCTTT.

The chain employs TRBV29-1 and TRBJ1-2, with 8 bases that match TRBD1. The length of the CDR3 is 12 residues. Per germline, CDR1 SQVTM and CDR2 ANQGSEA. The CDR3 sequence is CTSVQGGYGYTF. CDR3 DNA: TGCACCTCTGTACAGGGGGGGTATGGCTACACCTTC.

This clonotype was observed at least ten times. The rearrangement joins TRBV5-1 to TRBJ2-3; a possible D gene is TRBD2 (6 bases). The CDR3 extends over 15 amino acids. V was clipped by 4 bases and J by 2 bases, with 14 bases between them. Germline V gene sequence: CDR1 SGHRS, CDR2 YFSETQ. The CDR3 DNA is TGCGCCAGCAGCCCCGGGACGGGGGTCACAGATACGCAGTATTTT. It translates to CASSPGTGVTDTQYF.

This CDR3 is CATSYYFRGELFF. The CDR3 DNA sequence: TGTGCCACCAGCTACTACTTCCGCGGGGAGCTGTTTTTT. The rearrangement links TRBV15 to TRBJ2-2; D remains unclear. V was trimmed by 5 bases and J by 7 bases, leaving 11 bases between them. This CDR3 has 13 residues. The germline V gene encodes CDR1 LNHNV and CDR2 YYDKDF (reference sequence).

This clonotype was detected many times. V and J are TRBV20-1 and TRBJ1-3; no clear D. Germline lookup yields CDR1 DFQATT and CDR2 SNEGSKA (reference sequence). The V end lost 1 base, the J end lost 2 bases, and 6 bases lay between the germline ends. The CDR3 runs 13 residues. This chain's CDR3 is CSARGTAGNTIYF. The CDR3 DNA reads TGCAGTGCTAGAGGGACGGCTGGAAACACCATATATTTT.

In its sample, this clonotype was seen a few times. The chain combines TRBV30 with TRBJ2-1, with TRBD2 matching 9 bases. Trimming removed 0 bases from V and 10 bases from J; junction bases left unmatched: 4. The CDR3 runs 13 residues. CDR1 is GTSNPN and CDR2 is SVGIG in the germline V gene (reference sequence). The CDR3 DNA sequence: TGTGCCTGGAGTGTGACTAGCGGACGCGAGCAGTTCTTC. This sequence encodes CAWSVTSGREQFF.

CDR3 region: CASSWGGRRNTEAFF. For the CDR3, the DNA is TGTGCCAGCAGCTGGGGGGGACGGAGGAACACTGAAGCTTTCTTT. The chain couples TRBV5-8 to TRBJ1-1, with D maybe TRBD1 (5 bases). The CDR3 is 15 residues long. Germline V lookup: CDR1 SGHTS, CDR2 YDEGEE. Deletions cut 3 bases from V and 1 base from J, with 13 bases between.

This clonotype was counted at least ten times. Here the CDR3 reads CASMDRDRVHEQYF. The CDR3 DNA reads as TGTGCCAGCATGGACCGGGACAGGGTCCACGAGCAGTACTTC. The rearrangement joins TRBV12-3 or TRBV12-4 to TRBJ2-7; TRBD1 agrees at 9 bases. V lost 7 bases and J lost 5; bases outside the gene matches: 9. This CDR3 region has 14 residues.

This clonotype was found many times. The rearrangement links TRBV29-1 to TRBJ1-4; 7 bases are shared with TRBD1. The CDR3 covers 14 residues. Germline V CDR1 and CDR2: SQVTM, ANQGSEA. Losses at the gene ends were 5 bases for V and 2 bases for J; bases not matched to a gene: 5. CDR3 coding DNA: TGCAGCGTTCCTGACAGGGTTACTAATGAAAAACTGTTTTTT. This gives the protein CSVPDRVTNEKLFF.

There are a few counts of this clonotype. The CDR3 protein is CASSASAGTDTQYF. The DNA of the CDR3 is TGTGCCAGCAGCGCATCGGCGGGCACAGATACGCAGTATTTT. V usage is TRBV9 and J usage is TRBJ2-3; no firm D call. This CDR3 is 14 amino acids long. The V gene's germline CDR1 is SGDLS and CDR2 YYNGEE. V was clipped by 3 bases and J by 1 base, with 9 bases between them. Full variable domain (remainder filled in from reference TRBV9 and TRBJ2-3): DSGVTQTPKHLITATGQRVTLRCSPRSGDLSVYWYQQSLDQGLQFLIQYYNGEERAKGNILERFSAQQFPDLHSELNLSSLELGDSALYFCASSASAGTDTQYFGPGTRLTVL.

This chain joins TRBV6-1 and TRBJ1-2; TRBD1 matches 8 bases. The CDR3 extends over 14 amino acids. CDR1 is MNHNS and CDR2 is SASEGT in the germline V gene. Losses at the gene ends were 6 bases for V and 0 bases for J; bases not matched to a gene: 3. CDR3 region: CASRRQGPNYGYTF. The DNA for the CDR3 is TGTGCCAGCAGAAGACAGGGGCCTAACTATGGCTACACCTTC.

This clonotype was detected many times. This chain connects TRBV5-1 to TRBJ2-1; D call uncertain. This CDR3 is 15 amino acids long. Trimming removed 1 base from V and 8 bases from J, with 16 bases in between. In germline, CDR1 is SGHRS, CDR2 YFSETQ. CDR3 protein: CASSLLGMVGHEQFF. For the CDR3, the DNA is TGCGCCAGCAGCTTGTTAGGGATGGTAGGACATGAGCAGTTCTTC.

This clonotype was found a few times. This chain links TRBV20-1 with TRBJ2-5; no reliable D call. Trimming pared 3 bases from V and 5 bases from J, leaving 7 bases between. Germline V CDR1 and CDR2: DFQATT, SNEGSKA (reference sequence). This CDR3 is 11 amino acids long. CDR3 nucleotide sequence: TGCAGTGCTAGCTCCTGGGAGACCCAGTACTTC. This codes for CSASSWETQYF.

This clonotype was observed a few times. The chain uses TRBV12-3 or TRBV12-4 and TRBJ2-1; weak D call: TRBD1 (6 bases). There are 15 residues in the CDR3. Trimming stripped 3 bases from V and 1 base from J, with 10 bases between. CDR3 in amino acids: CASSLVQGSYNEQFF. CDR3 bases: TGTGCCAGCAGTTTGGTACAGGGTTCCTACAATGAGCAGTTCTTC.

This chain links TRBV20-1 with TRBJ2-1, with TRBD2 matching 12 bases. Germline CDR1 reads DFQATT; CDR2 reads SNEGSKA (reference sequence). After removal of 4 bases from V and 5 bases from J, the junction contained 3 bases not matched to a gene. The CDR3 contains 14 residues. The CDR3 is CSATRLAGDNEQFF. CDR3 nucleotides: TGCAGTGCTACTCGACTAGCGGGGGACAATGAGCAGTTCTTC.

This clonotype was observed a handful of times. The chain uses TRBV5-6 and TRBJ2-6, with a weak D call TRBD1 (6 bases). CDR1 and CDR2 (germline): SGHDT, YYEEEE. This CDR3 has 14 amino acids. Trimming cost V 3 bases and J 4 bases, with 8 bases left between them. The CDR3 here is CASSSGQGANVLTF. CDR3 sequence (DNA): TGTGCCAGCAGCTCTGGACAGGGGGCCAACGTCCTGACTTTC.

V usage is TRBV20-1 and J usage is TRBJ2-7; perhaps TRBD1 as D (6 bases). The V gene's germline CDR1 is DFQATT and CDR2 SNEGSKA (reference sequence). This CDR3 spans 14 amino acids. V shed 0 bases and J shed 2 bases, with 11 bases lying between them. The CDR3 loop is CSARDTQGTYEQYF. Here the CDR3 DNA reads TGCAGTGCTAGAGATACCCAGGGGACCTACGAGCAGTACTTC.